This entry features one TCR beta chain sequence. Its antigen is currently unknown. This sample stems from a study of T cell responses to AZD1222 COVID-19 vaccine. Background on the study: Recipients boosted at about 4 weeks or about 12 weeks are pooled.

Sequencing was performed with immunoSEQ multiplex PCR; in TCRdb, only in-frame clones are kept and a portion is missing. Of around 140,000 clones in the sample, 80% to 90% are singletons; the top ten hold 1.6%. This CDR3 comprises 15 residues. Per the germline V gene, CDR1 is MDHEN and CDR2 is SYDVKM. The V gene lost 5 bases and the J gene lost 8 bases, with 21 bases spanning the gap. Study results and limitations: Only a handful of AZD1222 recipients were seropositive at baseline. Nearly half of unique spike-specific TCRs reportedly avoided B.1.351 and B.1.1.7 mutated regions. All repertoire sampling was performed exclusively after the peak T cell response.

The input for sequencing was peripheral blood, taken on day 0 of AZD1222 vaccination. The rearrangement links TRBV28 to TRBJ1-2; weak D call: TRBD1 (6 bases). This clonotype originated in an adult in good health. This CDR3 reads CASSRSGVGPQGYTF. CDR3 coding DNA: TGTGCCAGCAGTCGCTCAGGGGTTGGCCCTCAGGGCTACACCTTC.